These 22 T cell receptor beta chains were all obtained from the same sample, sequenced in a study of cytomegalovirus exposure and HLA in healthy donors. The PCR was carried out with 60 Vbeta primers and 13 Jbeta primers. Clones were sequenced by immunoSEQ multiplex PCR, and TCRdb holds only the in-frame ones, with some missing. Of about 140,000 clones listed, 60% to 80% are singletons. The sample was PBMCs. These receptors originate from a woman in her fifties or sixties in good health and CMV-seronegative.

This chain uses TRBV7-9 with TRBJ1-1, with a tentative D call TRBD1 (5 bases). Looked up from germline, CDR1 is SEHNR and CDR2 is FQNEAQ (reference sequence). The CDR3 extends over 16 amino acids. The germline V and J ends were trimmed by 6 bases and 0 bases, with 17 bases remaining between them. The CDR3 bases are TGTGCCAGCAGTCCCCTCCGGGGGGGAATGAACACTGAAGCTTTCTTT. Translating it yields CASSPLRGGMNTEAFF.

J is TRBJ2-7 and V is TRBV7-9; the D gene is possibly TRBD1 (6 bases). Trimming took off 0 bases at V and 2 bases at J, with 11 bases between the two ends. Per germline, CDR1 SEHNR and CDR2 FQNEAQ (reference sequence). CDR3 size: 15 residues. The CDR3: CASSLAGQIAYEQYF. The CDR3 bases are TGTGCCAGCAGCTTAGCCGGACAGATAGCCTACGAGCAGTACTTC. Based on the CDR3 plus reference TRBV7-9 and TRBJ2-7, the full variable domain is DTGVSQNPRHKITKRGQNVTFRCDPISEHNRLYWYRQTLGQGPEFLTYFQNEAQLEKSRLLSDRFSAERPKGSFSTLEIQRTEQGDSAMYLCASSLAGQIAYEQYFGPGTRLTVT.

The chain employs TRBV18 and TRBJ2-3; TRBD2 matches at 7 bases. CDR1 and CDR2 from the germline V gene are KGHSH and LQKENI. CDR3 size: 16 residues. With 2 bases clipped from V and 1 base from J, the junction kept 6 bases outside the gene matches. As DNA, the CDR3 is TGTGCCAGCTCACCAGTAGCGGGTTCCGGCACAGATACGCAGTATTTT. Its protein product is CASSPVAGSGTDTQYF.

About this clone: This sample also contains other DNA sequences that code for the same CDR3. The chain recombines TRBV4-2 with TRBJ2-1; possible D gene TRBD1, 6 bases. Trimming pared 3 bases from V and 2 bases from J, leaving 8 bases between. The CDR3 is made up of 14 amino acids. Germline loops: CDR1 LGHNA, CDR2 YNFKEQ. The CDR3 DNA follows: TGTGCCAGCAGCCAGACAGGTGCCTACAATGAGCAGTTCTTC. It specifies CASSQTGAYNEQFF.

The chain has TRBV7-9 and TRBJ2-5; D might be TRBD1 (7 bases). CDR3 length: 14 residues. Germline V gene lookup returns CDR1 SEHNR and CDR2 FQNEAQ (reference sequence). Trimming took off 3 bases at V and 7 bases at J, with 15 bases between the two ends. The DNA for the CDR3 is TGTGCCAGCAGCTTCTCGGGCAGGGGGGCGACCCAGTACTTC. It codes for CASSFSGRGATQYF.

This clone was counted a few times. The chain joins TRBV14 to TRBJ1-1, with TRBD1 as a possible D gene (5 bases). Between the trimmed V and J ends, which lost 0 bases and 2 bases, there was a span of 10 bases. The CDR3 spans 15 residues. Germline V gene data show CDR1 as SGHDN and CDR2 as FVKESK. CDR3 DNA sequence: TGTGCCAGCAGCCAAGATAAAGGACACAACACTGAAGCTTTCTTT. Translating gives CASSQDKGHNTEAFF.

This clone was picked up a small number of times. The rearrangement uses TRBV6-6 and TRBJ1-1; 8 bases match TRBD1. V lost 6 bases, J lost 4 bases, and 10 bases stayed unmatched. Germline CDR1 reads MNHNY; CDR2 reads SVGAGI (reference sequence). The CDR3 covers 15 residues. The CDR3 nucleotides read TGTGCCAGCAGGCCCCGACAGGGGAGGAGCACTGAAGCTTTCTTT. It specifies CASRPRQGRSTEAFF.

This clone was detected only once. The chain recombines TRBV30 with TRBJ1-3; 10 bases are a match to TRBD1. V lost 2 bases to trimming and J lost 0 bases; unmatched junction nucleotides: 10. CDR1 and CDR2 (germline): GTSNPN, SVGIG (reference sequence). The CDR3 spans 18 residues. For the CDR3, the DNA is TGTGCCTGGAGTAAACCGGGACAGGGGACTCTCTCTGGAAACACCATATATTTT. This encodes CAWSKPGQGTLSGNTIYF. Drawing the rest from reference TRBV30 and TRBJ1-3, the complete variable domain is SQTIHQWPATLVQPVGSPLSLECTVEGTSNPNLYWYRQAAGRGLQLLFYSVGIGQISSEVPQNLSASRPQDRQFILSSKKLLLSDSGFYLCAWSKPGQGTLSGNTIYFGEGSWLTVV.

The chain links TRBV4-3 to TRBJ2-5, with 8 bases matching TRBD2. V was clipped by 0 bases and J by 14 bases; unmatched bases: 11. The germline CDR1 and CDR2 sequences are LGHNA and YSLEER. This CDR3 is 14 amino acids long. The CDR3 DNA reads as TGCGCCAGCAGCCAAGAGGTTGCGAGCGGGGGCCGCTACTTC. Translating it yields CASSQEVASGGRYF.

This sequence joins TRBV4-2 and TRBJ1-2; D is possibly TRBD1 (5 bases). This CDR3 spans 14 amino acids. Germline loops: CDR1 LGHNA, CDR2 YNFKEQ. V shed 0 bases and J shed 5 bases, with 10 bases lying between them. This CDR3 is CASSQDSGEYGYTF. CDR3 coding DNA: TGTGCCAGCAGCCAAGATTCGGGGGAGTATGGCTACACCTTC.

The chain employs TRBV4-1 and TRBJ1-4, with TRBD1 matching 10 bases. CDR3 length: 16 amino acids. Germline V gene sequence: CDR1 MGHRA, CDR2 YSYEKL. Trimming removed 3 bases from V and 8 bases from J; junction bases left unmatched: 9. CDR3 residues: CASSHTTGTGVEKLFF. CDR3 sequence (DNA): TGCGCCAGCAGCCATACGACCGGGACAGGGGTAGAAAAACTGTTTTTT.

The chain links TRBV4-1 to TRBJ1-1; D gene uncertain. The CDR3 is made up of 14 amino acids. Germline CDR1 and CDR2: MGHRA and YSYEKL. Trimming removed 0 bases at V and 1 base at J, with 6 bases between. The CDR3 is CASSQERENTEAFF. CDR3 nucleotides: TGCGCCAGCAGCCAAGAGCGGGAGAACACTGAAGCTTTCTTT.

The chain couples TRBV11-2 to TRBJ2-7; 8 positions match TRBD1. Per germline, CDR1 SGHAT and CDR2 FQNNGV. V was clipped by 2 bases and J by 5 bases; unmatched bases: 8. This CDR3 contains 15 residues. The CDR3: CASSLFTRGPHEQYF. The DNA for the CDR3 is TGTGCCAGCAGCTTATTTACCAGGGGGCCCCACGAGCAGTACTTC.

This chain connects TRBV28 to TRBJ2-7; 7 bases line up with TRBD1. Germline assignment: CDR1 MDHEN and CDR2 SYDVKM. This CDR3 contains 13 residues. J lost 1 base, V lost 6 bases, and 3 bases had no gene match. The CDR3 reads CASRQGFSYEQYF. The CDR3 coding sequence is TGTGCCAGCAGACAGGGGTTTTCCTACGAGCAGTACTTC.

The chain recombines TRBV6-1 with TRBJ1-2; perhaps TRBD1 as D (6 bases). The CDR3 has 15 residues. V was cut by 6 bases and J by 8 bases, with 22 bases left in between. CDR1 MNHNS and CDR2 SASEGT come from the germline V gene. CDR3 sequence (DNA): TGTGCCAGCAGCCGGGACATTAGCGCGACGGACGGCTACACCTTC. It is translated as CASSRDISATDGYTF.

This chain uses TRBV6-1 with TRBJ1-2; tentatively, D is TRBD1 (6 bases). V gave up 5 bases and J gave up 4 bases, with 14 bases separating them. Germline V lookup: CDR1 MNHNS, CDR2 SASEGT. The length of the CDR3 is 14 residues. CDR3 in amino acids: CASSPTGGAYGYTF. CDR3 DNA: TGTGCCAGCAGTCCGACGGGGGGGGCCTATGGCTACACCTTC.

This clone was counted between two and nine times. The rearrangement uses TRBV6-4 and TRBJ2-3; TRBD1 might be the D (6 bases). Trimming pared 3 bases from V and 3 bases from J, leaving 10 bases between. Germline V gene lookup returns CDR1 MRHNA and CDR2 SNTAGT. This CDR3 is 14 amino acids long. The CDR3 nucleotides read TGTGCCAGCAGTGAAGGGCAGGGGACAGATACGCAGTATTTT. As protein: CASSEGQGTDTQYF.

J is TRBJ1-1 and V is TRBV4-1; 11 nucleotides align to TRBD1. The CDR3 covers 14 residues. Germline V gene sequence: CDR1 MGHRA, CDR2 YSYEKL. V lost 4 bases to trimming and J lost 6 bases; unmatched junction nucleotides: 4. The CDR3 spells CASSPGQGGAEAFF. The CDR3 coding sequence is TGCGCCAGCAGCCCGGGACAGGGGGGCGCTGAAGCTTTCTTT.

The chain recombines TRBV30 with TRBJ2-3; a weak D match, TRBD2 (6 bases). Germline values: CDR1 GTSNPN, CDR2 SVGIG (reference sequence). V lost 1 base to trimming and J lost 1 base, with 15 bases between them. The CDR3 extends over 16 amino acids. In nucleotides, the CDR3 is TGTGCCTGGAGTGAGGTGGAGGGCCCAGGCACAGATACGCAGTATTTT. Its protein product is CAWSEVEGPGTDTQYF. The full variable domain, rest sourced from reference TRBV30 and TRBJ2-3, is SQTIHQWPATLVQPVGSPLSLECTVEGTSNPNLYWYRQAAGRGLQLLFYSVGIGQISSEVPQNLSASRPQDRQFILSSKKLLLSDSGFYLCAWSEVEGPGTDTQYFGPGTRLTVL.

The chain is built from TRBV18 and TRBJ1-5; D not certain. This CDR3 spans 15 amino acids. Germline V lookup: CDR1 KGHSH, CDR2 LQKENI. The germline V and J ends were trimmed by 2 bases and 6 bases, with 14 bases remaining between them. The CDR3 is CASSPEAVGGQPQHF. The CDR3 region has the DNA TGTGCCAGCTCACCAGAGGCGGTAGGTGGTCAGCCCCAGCATTTT.

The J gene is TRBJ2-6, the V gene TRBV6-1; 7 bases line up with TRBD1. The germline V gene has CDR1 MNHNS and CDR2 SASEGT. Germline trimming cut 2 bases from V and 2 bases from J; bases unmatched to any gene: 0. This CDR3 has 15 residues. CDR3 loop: CASSEQGAGANVLTF. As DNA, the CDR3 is TGTGCCAGCAGTGAACAGGGGGCTGGGGCCAACGTCCTGACTTTC.

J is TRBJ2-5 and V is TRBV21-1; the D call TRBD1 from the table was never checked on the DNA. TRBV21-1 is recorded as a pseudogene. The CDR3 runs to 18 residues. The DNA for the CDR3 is TGTGCCAGCCCGAACGGAACAGGGACAGGAGAGCCTCGGGAGACCCAGTACTTC. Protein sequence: CASPNGTGTGEPRETQYF.